The 25 T cell receptor beta chains given below trace back to one sample, sequenced in a study of neurological immune-mediated disorders. TCRdb itself ran the 5' RACE reads through MiXCR, one entry per CDR3 protein. The table includes around 10,000 distinct CDR3 sequences, around a fifth detected once. Sequenced: CD8+ T cells from blood. Every receptor here comes from a woman aged 55-75 years with HTLV-1-associated myelopathy (HAM/TSP).

This clonotype was found a few times. The chain combines TRBV30 with TRBJ2-1; D possibly matches TRBD1 or TRBD2 (5 bases each). V was shortened by 6 bases and J by 5 bases, with 23 bases between the two germline ends. CDR3 length: 16 amino acids. CDR1 and CDR2 from the germline V gene are GTSNPN and SVGIG (reference sequence). The CDR3: CACHASGTEDNNEQFF. Here the CDR3 DNA reads TGTGCCTGCCACGCTTCCGGGACGGAAGACAACAATGAGCAGTTCTTC.

The chain uses TRBV20-1 and TRBJ2-5; D may be TRBD2 (5 bases). With 0 bases removed from V and 4 bases from J, the gap between germline ends came to 15 bases. Germline CDR1 is DFQATT and CDR2 is SNEGSKA (reference sequence). The CDR3 contains 15 residues. The CDR3 nucleotides are TGCAGTGCTAGAGATCTAGCCGGGGAAACAGAGACCCAGTACTTC. Residues: CSARDLAGETETQYF.

This clonotype turned up a few times. The gene calls are TRBV30 and TRBJ1-1, with TRBD1 matching over 8 bases. V lost 4 bases to trimming and J lost 1 base; unmatched junction nucleotides: 8. The CDR3 runs to 15 residues. Germline V gene sequence: CDR1 GTSNPN, CDR2 SVGIG (reference sequence). Here the CDR3 reads CAWNTGTGENTEAFF. The CDR3 region has the DNA TGTGCCTGGAACACCGGGACAGGCGAGAACACTGAAGCTTTCTTT. Full variable domain (rest looked up from reference TRBV30 and TRBJ1-1): SQTIHQWPATLVQPVGSPLSLECTVEGTSNPNLYWYRQAAGRGLQLLFYSVGIGQISSEVPQNLSASRPQDRQFILSSKKLLLSDSGFYLCAWNTGTGENTEAFFGQGTRLTVV.

Many counts were recorded for this clonotype. The CDR3 loop is CASSQDWGARSYEQYF. The CDR3 DNA is TGCGCCAGCAGCCAAGATTGGGGGGCTAGGTCCTACGAGCAGTACTTC. The chain is built from TRBV4-1 and TRBJ2-7; tentatively, D is TRBD1 or TRBD2 (6 bases each). The V and J ends lost 0 bases and 1 base respectively, with 13 bases between them. CDR1 MGHRA and CDR2 YSYEKL come from the germline V gene. The length of the CDR3 is 16 residues.

This clonotype was counted many times. This chain joins TRBV14 and TRBJ2-3; 8 positions match TRBD2. From germline, CDR1 is SGHDN and CDR2 FVKESK. The CDR3 is made up of 15 amino acids. V was clipped by 6 bases and J by 0 bases; unmatched bases: 5. CDR3 sequence (DNA): TGTGCCAGCAGTCTGCGGGGGGTTAGCACAGATACGCAGTATTTT. Amino acids: CASSLRGVSTDTQYF. The full variable domain, completed using reference TRBV14 and TRBJ2-3, is EAGVTQFPSHSVIEKGQTVTLRCDPISGHDNLYWYRRVMGKEIKFLLHFVKESKQDESGMPNNRFLAERTGGTYSTLKVQPAELEDSGVYFCASSLRGVSTDTQYFGPGTRLTVL.

In its sample, this clonotype was seen many times. The chain couples TRBV7-9 to TRBJ2-7; D is tentatively TRBD1 or TRBD2 (5 bases each). V was trimmed by 1 base and J by 6 bases, leaving 13 bases between them. The CDR3 runs 14 residues. The germline V gene has CDR1 SEHNR and CDR2 FQNEAQ (reference sequence). The CDR3 region is CASSLGIGDGEQYF. CDR3 nucleotide sequence: TGTGCCAGCAGCTTAGGCATCGGGGACGGCGAGCAGTACTTC.

The rearrangement uses TRBV7-9 and TRBJ2-4; D ambiguous. The CDR3 loop spans 14 amino acids. Germline V CDR1 and CDR2: SEHNR, FQNEAQ (reference sequence). V was trimmed by 5 bases and J by 7 bases, leaving 15 bases between them. The CDR3: CASSGVEEINIQYF. CDR3 nucleotide sequence: TGTGCCAGCAGCGGCGTCGAGGAAATTAACATTCAGTACTTC.

This clonotype showed up many times. The genes are TRBV20-1 and TRBJ2-1; 8 bases are shared with TRBD2. J gave up 4 bases and V 0 bases, and 8 bases lay outside the gene matches. This CDR3 contains 16 residues. Germline CDR1 DFQATT, CDR2 SNEGSKA (reference sequence). CDR3 amino acids: CSARDRTGGRYNEQFF. The CDR3 nucleotides are TGCAGTGCTAGAGATCGAACGGGGGGGCGTTACAATGAGCAGTTCTTC.

This clonotype was seen at least ten times. V gene TRBV20-1 combines with J gene TRBJ2-7, with D possibly matching TRBD2 (7 bases). The germline gives CDR1 DFQATT, CDR2 SNEGSKA (reference sequence). The CDR3 runs to 16 residues. The ends were cut back, 2 bases at V and 3 bases at J, with 20 bases in the middle. The CDR3 coding sequence is TGCAGTGCTAGACCCCTGGGGAGGGGACACCTCTACGAGCAGTACTTC. Amino acid sequence: CSARPLGRGHLYEQYF.

This clonotype showed up many times. This chain links TRBV20-1 with TRBJ1-2; 9 bases line up with TRBD1. The CDR3 runs to 15 residues. From germline, CDR1 is DFQATT and CDR2 SNEGSKA (reference sequence). After removal of 5 bases from V and 4 bases from J, the junction contained 11 bases not matched to a gene. The CDR3 DNA follows: TGCAGTGCTTGGGACAGGGCACGCGGGAGCTATGGCTACACCTTC. Translation: CSAWDRARGSYGYTF.

This clonotype has ten or more counts. V and J are TRBV4-1 and TRBJ2-3; 13 bases align to TRBD2. The germline gives CDR1 MGHRA, CDR2 YSYEKL. This CDR3 contains 17 residues. The V and J ends lost 0 bases and 7 bases, in that order; junction bases with no gene match: 7. Written as DNA, the CDR3 is TGCGCCAGCAGCCAAGAGACCGGGACTAGCGGGGCAAATACGCAGTATTTT. Translating gives CASSQETGTSGANTQYF.

This clonotype was observed at least ten times. V and J are TRBV7-2 and TRBJ2-1; D is unclear. Germline CDR1 and CDR2: SGHTA and FQGNSA. V was trimmed by 0 bases and J by 6 bases, leaving 9 bases between them. This CDR3 has 14 residues. CDR3 residues: CASSLAVLFNEQFF. CDR3 nucleotides: TGTGCCAGCAGCTTAGCGGTACTTTTCAATGAGCAGTTCTTC.

This clonotype has at least ten counts. The chain employs TRBV5-1 and TRBJ1-2, with D maybe TRBD1 (6 bases). Trimming removed 0 bases from V and 6 bases from J, with 12 bases in between. This CDR3 spans 14 amino acids. Germline CDR1 and CDR2: SGHRS and YFSETQ. CDR3 nucleotide sequence: TGCGCCAGCAGCTTGGTCGGGGGCGCGAATGGCTACACCTTC. Its protein is CASSLVGGANGYTF. Full variable domain (remainder filled in from reference TRBV5-1 and TRBJ1-2): KAGVTQTPRYLIKTRGQQVTLSCSPISGHRSVSWYQQTPGQGLQFLFEYFSETQRNKGNFPGRFSGRQFSNSRSEMNVSTLELGDSALYLCASSLVGGANGYTFGSGTRLTVV.

This clonotype was seen ten or more times. The gene calls are TRBV7-8 and TRBJ1-4; tentatively, D is TRBD1 (5 bases). The CDR3 contains 14 residues. V lost 5 bases to trimming and J lost 8 bases, with 15 bases between them. Germline CDR1 is SGHVS and CDR2 is FQNEAQ. The CDR3: CASSQGREVEKLFF. For the CDR3, the DNA is TGTGCCAGCAGCCAAGGCAGGGAGGTGGAAAAACTGTTTTTT. The entire variable domain, with the rest obtained from reference TRBV7-8 and TRBJ1-4, is as follows: GAGVSQSPRYKVAKRGQDVALRCDPISGHVSLFWYQQALGQGPEFLTYFQNEAQLDKSGLPSDRFFAERPEGSVSTLKIQRTQQEDSAVYLCASSQGREVEKLFFGSGTQLSVL.

This clonotype was seen repeatedly, ten times or more. This chain connects TRBV18 to TRBJ1-3, with unresolved D. Trimming cost V 1 base and J 0 bases, with 10 bases left between them. Germline V gene sequence: CDR1 KGHSH, CDR2 LQKENI. The CDR3 sequence is 16 residues long. CDR3 sequence: CASSPQRRNSGNTIYF. CDR3 DNA sequence: TGTGCCAGCTCACCACAGAGACGGAACTCTGGAAACACCATATATTTT.

This clonotype was seen at least ten times. A much bigger clone sits one base away, suggesting this may be a read error. The chain is built from TRBV5-1 and TRBJ1-1; TRBD1 is a possible D gene (6 bases). This CDR3 spans 17 amino acids. V was pared by 0 bases and J by 4 bases, with 19 bases between. Germline CDR1 and CDR2: SGHRS and YFSETQ. Here the CDR3 DNA reads TGCGCCAGCAGCTTGGCCGGACAGTGGAGGGAAGGCACTGAAGCTTTCTTT. It translates to CASSLAGQWREGTEAFF.

Ten or more counts support this clonotype. The chain joins TRBV20-1 to TRBJ2-7; a possible D gene is TRBD1 (6 bases). This CDR3 has 13 residues. The V gene's germline CDR1 is DFQATT and CDR2 SNEGSKA (reference sequence). The V end was cut by 2 bases, the J end by 2 bases, with 10 bases between. The CDR3 sequence: CSARWGLTYEQYF. The CDR3 DNA follows: TGCAGTGCTAGATGGGGGCTGACCTACGAGCAGTACTTC.

Regarding this clonotype: A much larger clonotype is one base distant, so this may be a read error. The V and J genes are TRBV30 and TRBJ2-7, with D hard to call. This CDR3 comprises 13 residues. Germline V gene sequence: CDR1 GTSNPN, CDR2 SVGIG (reference sequence). The CDR3 is CVWSLGAAYEQYF. CDR3 sequence (DNA): TGTGTCTGGAGTCTCGGCGCCGCCTACGAGCAGTACTTC. The whole variable domain, filled in from reference TRBV30 and TRBJ2-7, reads SQTIHQWPATLVQPVGSPLSLECTVEGTSNPNLYWYRQAAGRGLQLLFYSVGIGQISSEVPQNLSASRPQDRQFILSSKKLLLSDSGFYLCVWSLGAAYEQYFGPGTRLTVT.

This clonotype was detected ten times or more. The rearrangement joins TRBV27 to TRBJ1-2, with TRBD1 as a possible D gene (5 bases). This CDR3 region has 15 residues. Per germline, CDR1 MNHEY and CDR2 SMNVEV (reference sequence). Trimming stripped 1 base from V and 6 bases from J, with 15 bases between. Here the CDR3 reads CASSLWAGTEDGYTF. The CDR3 DNA reads as TGTGCCAGCAGTTTATGGGCAGGGACGGAGGATGGCTACACCTTC.

This clonotype was seen a few times. The J gene is TRBJ1-1, the V gene TRBV7-3; D is uncertain. The CDR3 has 14 amino acids. Germline-derived CDR1 and CDR2 are SGHTA and FQGTGA. V was shortened by 1 base and J by 2 bases, with 8 bases between the two germline ends. The CDR3 region has the DNA TGTGCCAGCAGCTTAATCCGGGAAAACACTGAAGCTTTCTTT. Translation: CASSLIRENTEAFF.

This chain links TRBV20-1 with TRBJ2-7, with 7 bases identical to TRBD1. The junction had 8 bases not matched to a gene; V was cut back by 0 bases and J by 0 bases. The CDR3 totals 16 residues. Germline CDR1 DFQATT, CDR2 SNEGSKA (reference sequence). For the CDR3, the DNA is TGCAGTGCTAGAGATCCGGGCGACAGGGCCTCCTACGAGCAGTACTTC. Translation: CSARDPGDRASYEQYF.

Ten or more counts support this clonotype. V is TRBV9 and J is TRBJ2-1, with no clear D. Per the germline V gene, CDR1 is SGDLS and CDR2 is YYNGEE. V was cut by 0 bases and J by 7 bases, with 8 bases left in between. The CDR3 runs to 13 residues. CDR3 sequence: CASSVGTPNEQFF. The CDR3 DNA is TGTGCCAGCAGCGTAGGGACCCCTAATGAGCAGTTCTTC.

The chain joins TRBV20-1 to TRBJ1-2; no reliable D call. This CDR3 spans 14 amino acids. The V and J ends lost 0 bases and 4 bases respectively, with 12 bases between them. The germline CDR1 and CDR2 sequences are DFQATT and SNEGSKA (reference sequence). This CDR3 is CSARDIRILYGYTF. CDR3 DNA sequence: TGCAGTGCTAGAGATATACGGATCCTCTATGGCTACACCTTC.

Ten or more counts support this clonotype. This rearrangement joins TRBV29-1 to TRBJ1-2, with unresolved D. Germline loops: CDR1 SQVTM, CDR2 ANQGSEA. The V gene lost 4 bases and the J gene lost 3 bases, with 12 bases spanning the gap. CDR3 length: 13 residues. CDR3 sequence: CSVGSKLDYGYTF. The CDR3 DNA follows: TGCAGCGTTGGGTCGAAGCTAGACTATGGCTACACCTTC.

At least ten counts were recorded for this clonotype. V is TRBV7-9 and J is TRBJ2-1; D ambiguous. The length of the CDR3 is 14 residues. Trimming took off 6 bases at V and 7 bases at J, with 16 bases between the two ends. Germline lookup yields CDR1 SEHNR and CDR2 FQNEAQ (reference sequence). The CDR3 is CASSPFVSANEQFF. The CDR3 DNA reads TGTGCCAGCAGTCCCTTTGTTAGTGCGAATGAGCAGTTCTTC.